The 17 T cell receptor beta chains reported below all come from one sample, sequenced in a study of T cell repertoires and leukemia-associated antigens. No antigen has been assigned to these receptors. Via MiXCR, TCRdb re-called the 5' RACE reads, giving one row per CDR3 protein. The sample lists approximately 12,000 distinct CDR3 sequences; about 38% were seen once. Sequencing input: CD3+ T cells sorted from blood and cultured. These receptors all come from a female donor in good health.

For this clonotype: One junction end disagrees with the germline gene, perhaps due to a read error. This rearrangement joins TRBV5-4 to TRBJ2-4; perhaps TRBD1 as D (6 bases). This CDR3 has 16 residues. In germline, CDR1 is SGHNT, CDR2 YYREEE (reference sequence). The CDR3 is CASSLNQGQAKNVQYF. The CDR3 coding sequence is TGTGCCAGCAGCCTGAACCAGGGGCAGGCCAAAAACGTTCAGTACTTC.

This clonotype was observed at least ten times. The CDR3 protein is CAWSVQSASGPQHF. As DNA, the CDR3 is TGTGCCTGGAGTGTACAGTCAGCGTCCGGGCCCCAGCATTTT. The J gene is TRBJ1-5, the V gene TRBV30, with D uncertain. The length of the CDR3 is 14 residues. V shed 0 bases and J shed 9 bases, with 15 bases lying between them. Germline lookup yields CDR1 GTSNPN and CDR2 SVGIG (reference sequence).

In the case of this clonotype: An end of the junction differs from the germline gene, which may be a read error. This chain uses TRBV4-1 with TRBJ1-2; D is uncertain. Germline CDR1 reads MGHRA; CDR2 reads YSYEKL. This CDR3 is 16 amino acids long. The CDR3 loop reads CASSHDPGFRNYGYTF. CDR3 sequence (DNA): TGCGCCAGCAGCCACGACCCGGGATTCAGGAACTACGGCTACACCTTC.

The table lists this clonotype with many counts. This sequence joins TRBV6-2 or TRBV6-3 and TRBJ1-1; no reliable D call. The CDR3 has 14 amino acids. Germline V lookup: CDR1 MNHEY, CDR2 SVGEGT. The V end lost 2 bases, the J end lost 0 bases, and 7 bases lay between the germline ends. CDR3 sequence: CASSYGSLNTEAFF. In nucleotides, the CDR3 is TGTGCCAGCAGTTACGGGTCCCTGAACACTGAAGCTTTCTTT.

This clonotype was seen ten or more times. The chain's CDR3 is CAWSVRAGWGEQFF. In nucleotides, the CDR3 is TGTGCCTGGAGTGTACGTGCCGGGTGGGGTGAGCAGTTCTTC. The chain is built from TRBV30 and TRBJ2-1; the D is unclear. With 0 bases removed from V and 9 bases from J, the gap between germline ends came to 15 bases. Germline V gene lookup returns CDR1 GTSNPN and CDR2 SVGIG (reference sequence). The CDR3 runs to 14 residues.

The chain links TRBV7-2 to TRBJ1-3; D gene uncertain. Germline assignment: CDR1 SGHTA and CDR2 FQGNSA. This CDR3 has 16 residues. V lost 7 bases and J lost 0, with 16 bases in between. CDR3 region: CASNPGRFLSGNTIYF. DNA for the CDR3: TGTGCCAGCAACCCCGGACGGTTTCTCTCTGGAAACACCATATATTTT.

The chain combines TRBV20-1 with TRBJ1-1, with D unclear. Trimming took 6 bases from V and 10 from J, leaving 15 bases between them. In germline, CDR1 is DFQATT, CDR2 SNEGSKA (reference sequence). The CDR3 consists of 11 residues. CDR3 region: CSAQRPPRAFF. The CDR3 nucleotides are TGCAGTGCCCAGCGACCTCCGAGAGCTTTCTTT.

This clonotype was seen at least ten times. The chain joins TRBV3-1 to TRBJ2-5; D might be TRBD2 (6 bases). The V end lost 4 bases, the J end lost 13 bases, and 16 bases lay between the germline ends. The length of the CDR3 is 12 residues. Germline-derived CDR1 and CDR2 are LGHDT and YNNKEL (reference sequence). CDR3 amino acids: CASSRLGLTSYF. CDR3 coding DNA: TGTGCCAGCAGCCGACTGGGACTTACTTCGTACTTC.

CDR3 region: CASRRGPTGEAFF. The CDR3 DNA sequence: TGTGCCAGCAGGAGAGGGCCAACAGGGGAAGCTTTCTTT. The V gene is TRBV5-5, the J gene TRBJ1-1; D might be TRBD1 (6 bases). Germline V gene data show CDR1 as SGHKS and CDR2 as YYEKEE (reference sequence). This CDR3 contains 13 residues. Between the trimmed V and J ends, which lost 5 bases and 8 bases, there was a span of 16 bases.

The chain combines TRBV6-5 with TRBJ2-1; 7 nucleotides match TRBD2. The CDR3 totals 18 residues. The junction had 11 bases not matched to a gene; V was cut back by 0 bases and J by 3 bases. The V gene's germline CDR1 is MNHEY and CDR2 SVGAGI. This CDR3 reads CASSYSTFWRERYNEQFF. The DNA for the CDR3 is TGTGCCAGCAGTTACTCGACCTTCTGGCGGGAGCGCTACAATGAGCAGTTCTTC.

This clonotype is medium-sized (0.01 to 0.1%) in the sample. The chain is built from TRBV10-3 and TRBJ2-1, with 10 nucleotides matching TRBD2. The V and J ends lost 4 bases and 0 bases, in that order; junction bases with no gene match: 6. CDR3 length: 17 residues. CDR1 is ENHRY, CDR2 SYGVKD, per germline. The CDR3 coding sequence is TGTGCCATCAGTGGCCAGCGGGAGGGACGCTCCTACAATGAGCAGTTCTTC. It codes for CAISGQREGRSYNEQFF.

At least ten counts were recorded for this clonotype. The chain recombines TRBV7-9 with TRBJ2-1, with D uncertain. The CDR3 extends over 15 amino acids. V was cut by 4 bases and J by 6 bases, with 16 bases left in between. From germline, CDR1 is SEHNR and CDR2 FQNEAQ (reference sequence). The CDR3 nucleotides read TGTGCCAGCAGCTCAGGACGTTCCGGATTCAATGAGCAGTTCTTC. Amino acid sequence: CASSSGRSGFNEQFF.

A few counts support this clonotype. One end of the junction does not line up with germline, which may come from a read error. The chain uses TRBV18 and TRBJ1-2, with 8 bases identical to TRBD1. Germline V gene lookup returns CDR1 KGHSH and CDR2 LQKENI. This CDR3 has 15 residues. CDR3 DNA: TGTGCCGGCTCACCACGGGACAGGCCATACTATGGCTACACCTTC. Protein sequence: CAGSPRDRPYYGYTF.

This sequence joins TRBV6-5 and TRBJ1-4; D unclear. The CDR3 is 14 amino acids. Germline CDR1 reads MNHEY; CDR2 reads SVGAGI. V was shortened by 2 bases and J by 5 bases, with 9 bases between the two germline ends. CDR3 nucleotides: TGTGCCAGCAGTTACACCCAGCAGAATGAAAAACTGTTTTTT. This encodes CASSYTQQNEKLFF.

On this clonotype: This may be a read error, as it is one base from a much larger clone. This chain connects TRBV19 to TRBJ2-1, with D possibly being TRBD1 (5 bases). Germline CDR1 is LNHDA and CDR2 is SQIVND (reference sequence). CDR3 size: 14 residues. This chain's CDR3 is CARVPGQIYKEQFF. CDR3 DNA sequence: TGTGCCAGGGTGCCAGGGCAGATTTACAAAGAGCAGTTCTTC.

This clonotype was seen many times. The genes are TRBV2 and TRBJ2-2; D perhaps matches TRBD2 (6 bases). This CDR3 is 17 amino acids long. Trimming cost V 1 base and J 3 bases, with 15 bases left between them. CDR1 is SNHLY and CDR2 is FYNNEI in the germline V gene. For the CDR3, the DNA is TGTGCCAGCAGTGAAGTTGGCGGGAAGCAGCACACCGGGGAGCTGTTTTTT. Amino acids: CASSEVGGKQHTGELFF.

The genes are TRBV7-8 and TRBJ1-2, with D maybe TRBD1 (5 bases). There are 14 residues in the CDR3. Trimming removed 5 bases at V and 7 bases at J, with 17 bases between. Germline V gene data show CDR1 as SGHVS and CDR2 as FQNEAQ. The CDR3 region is CASSEAQGLTGYTF. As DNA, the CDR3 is TGTGCCAGCAGCGAGGCGCAGGGCTTGACTGGCTACACCTTC.